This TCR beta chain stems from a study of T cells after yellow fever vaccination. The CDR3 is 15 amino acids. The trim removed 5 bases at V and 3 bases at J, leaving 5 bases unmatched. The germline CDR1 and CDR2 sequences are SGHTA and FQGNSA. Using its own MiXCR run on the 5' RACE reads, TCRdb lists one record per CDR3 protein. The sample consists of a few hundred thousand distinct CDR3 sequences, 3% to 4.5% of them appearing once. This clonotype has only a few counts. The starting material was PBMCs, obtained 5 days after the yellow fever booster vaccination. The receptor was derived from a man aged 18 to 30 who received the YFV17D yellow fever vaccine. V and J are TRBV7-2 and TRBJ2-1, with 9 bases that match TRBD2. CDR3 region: CASSRGGAIYNEQFF. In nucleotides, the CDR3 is TGTGCCAGCAGCCGCGGGGGGGCCATCTACAATGAGCAGTTCTTC. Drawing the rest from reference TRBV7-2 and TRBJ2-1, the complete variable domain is GAGVSQSPSNKVTEKGKDVELRCDPISGHTALYWYRQSLGQGLEFLIYFQGNSAPDKSGLPSDRFSAERTGGSVSTLTIQRTQQEDSAVYLCASSRGGAIYNEQFFGPGTRLTVL.